This is a list of T cell receptor beta chains from one sample in a study of graft-versus-host responses after intestinal transplantation. Their target antigens are unknown. TCRdb keeps only in-frame clones here, not all; method: immunoSEQ multiplex PCR. The table shows more than 65,000 clones, with approximately 94% occurring only once. Sequencing was performed on unstimulated CD8+ T cells sorted from spleen or lymph node cells, taken before intestinal transplant. Every receptor here comes from a human donor who received an intestinal transplant. Each CDR3 is given with its conserved first and last residue. Each record gives: J gene, V gene, CDR3 protein.

TRBJ1-6,TRBV6-1,CASSDPYSGGSSNSPLHF
TRBJ2-3,TRBV6-5,CASRAGTSFADTQYF
TRBJ2-3,TRBV5-1,CASSLEGLPGLASDTQYF
TRBJ2-7,TRBV27,CASSLSSSAGGSYEQYF
TRBJ2-4,TRBV2,CASSSPGLAELLAKNIQYF
TRBJ2-1,TRBV5-1,CASSSGTEQFF
TRBJ2-5,TRBV4-1,CASSQGQPQETQYF
TRBJ1-2,TRBV10-3,CAITPTEPRWNGYTF
TRBJ1-2,TRBV1,CTSSQERGGGYTF
TRBJ1-2,TRBV4-1,CASSQLLRGSYGYTF
TRBJ2-1,TRBV9,CASSVDGGLGNEQFF
TRBJ1-2,TRBV27,CASSDGYGYTF
TRBJ2-1,TRBV2,CASSFPTSGKGYEQFF
TRBJ1-2,TRBV6-6,CASRQTPRNYGYTF
TRBJ2-1,TRBV5-4,CASSLVLAGEGEQFF
TRBJ2-5,TRBV7-8,CASSLTGLKETQYF
TRBJ2-5,TRBV7-8,CASSTPGTVQETQYF
TRBJ2-5,TRBV11-2,CASSLSGTDQETQYF
TRBJ2-6,TRBV6-1,CALREGANVLTF
TRBJ2-7,TRBV19,CASSIWTSSYSYEQYF
TRBJ2-5,TRBV9,CASSEGVQETQYF
TRBJ2-1,TRBV2,CASGQDSYNEQFF
TRBJ1-1,TRBV10-1,CASSEADTTYTEAFF
TRBJ2-6,TRBV7-8,CASSLEGRASGDYSGANVLTF
TRBJ2-7,TRBV12-5,CASDEGNYEQYF
TRBJ1-5,TRBV5-6,CASSHGGYGNQPQHF
TRBJ1-3,TRBV7-9,CASSLGAGGNTIYF
TRBJ2-7,TRBV6-5,CASSPVTVTGGEQYF
TRBJ2-5,TRBV6-5,CASSYEGAQETQYF
TRBJ2-5,TRBV29-1,CSVDKISGGEATQYF
TRBJ2-1,TRBV6-5,CASSWVAGDNEQFF
TRBJ2-7,TRBV5-1,CASSLDDSEEQYF
TRBJ2-1,TRBV5-6,CASSGEIEQFF
TRBJ2-1,TRBV20-1,CSAPASNEQFF
TRBJ1-2,TRBV27,CASSLVGGDGYTF
TRBJ2-7,TRBV10-1,CASSESIGPVYEQYF
TRBJ1-5,TRBV28,CASSFQGGNQPQHF
TRBJ1-1,TRBV6-6,CASTSTANTEAFF
TRBJ1-6,TRBV29-1,CSVPGRSNSPLHF